Described below is a single T cell receptor (beta chain) sequence and its context. The antigen is not known. The data stem from a study of cytomegalovirus exposure and HLA in healthy donors. The overall study: Ancestry clustering placed 70% to 90% of approximately 370 genotyped donors in the Caucasian-associated cluster. Regarding the study as a whole: 16,951 TCR beta sequences were associated with HLA alleles at 0.05 false discovery rate in a later analysis. Later on, a genetic analysis was performed. It linked a missense variant in DCLRE1C with V- and J-gene trimming of TCR beta.

The PCR was carried out with 60 Vbeta primers and 13 Jbeta primers. The assay was immunoSEQ multiplex PCR, and TCRdb's table has in-frame clones only and misses some. Of roughly 80,000 clones in the sample, under 80% were seen once. With 4 bases clipped from V and 3 bases from J, the junction kept 13 bases outside the gene matches. The CDR3 sequence is 17 residues long. Germline V gives CDR1 LNHDA, CDR2 SQIVND (reference sequence). The sequence was obtained from a woman in her forties or fifties in good health and CMV-seropositive. This sequence joins TRBV19 and TRBJ2-5, with 8 positions matching TRBD2. The sequenced sample was PBMCs. The CDR3 reads CASSTSPRRGAKETQYF. As DNA, the CDR3 is TGTGCCAGTAGTACCTCCCCGCGGCGGGGGGCGAAAGAGACCCAGTACTTC.